This T cell receptor beta chain is drawn from a study of blood T cell repertoires in COVID-19. Whole-study context: T cells, B-cell-depleted T cells, or PBMCs provided the cDNA or gDNA that served as material.

Per the original data handling: How many nucleated cells were present was estimated from reference gene primer amplification. TCRdb keeps only in-frame clones here, not all; method: immunoSEQ multiplex PCR. The V and J calls and clone size are taken from that table; D and trimming were inferred from the DNA. The data show around 260,000 clones, about nine tenths seen once. With V trimmed by 2 bases and J by 2 bases, 7 bases remained unmatched. CDR3 length equals 16 residues. Per the germline V gene, CDR1 is SGDLS and CDR2 is YYNGEE. This receptor was identified in a woman aged 40-49 years who had recovered from COVID-19. The sample was peripheral blood. The chain has TRBV9 and TRBJ1-1, with 9 bases that match TRBD1. CDR3 DNA: TGTGCCAGCAGCGTTGTCACAGGGGGCGGTAACACTGAAGCTTTCTTT. It encodes CASSVVTGGGNTEAFF.